A single sample gave rise to the 2 T cell receptor beta chains below, sequenced in a study of early T cells in non-severe SARS-CoV-2 infection. TCRdb fed the 5' RACE reads into MiXCR, producing one record per CDR3 protein. The data contain some 80,000 distinct CDR3 sequences, about an eighth of them singletons. The sample taken for sequencing was whole blood. These receptors were obtained from an adult who was a healthcare worker with PCR-confirmed SARS-CoV-2 infection or an uninfected control (not recorded which).

At least ten counts were recorded for this clonotype. CDR3 region: CASSPEEGANGYTF. CDR3 DNA: TGTGCCAGCAGCCCCGAGGAGGGGGCCAACGGCTACACCTTC. The gene calls are TRBV3-1 and TRBJ1-2; 7 nucleotides line up with TRBD1. The length of the CDR3 is 14 residues. CDR1 LGHDT and CDR2 YNNKEL come from the germline V gene (reference sequence). The J segment lost 8 bases and the V segment lost 4 bases, leaving 10 bases of the junction unmatched.

This clonotype was recorded many times. The V gene is TRBV30, the J gene TRBJ2-1, with D unclear. CDR1 and CDR2 from the germline V gene are GTSNPN and SVGIG (reference sequence). This CDR3 has 11 amino acids. V was pared by 5 bases and J by 6 bases, with 8 bases between. The CDR3 here is CAWSGPNEQFF. CDR3 DNA sequence: TGTGCCTGGTCCGGACCCAATGAGCAGTTCTTC.